These 29 T cell receptor beta chains were sequenced from one sample in a study of blood T cell repertoires in COVID-19. Assay used: immunoSEQ multiplex PCR; TCRdb lists only in-frame clones, some missing. The table lists about 240,000 clones, 86% of them singletons. The source material was PBMCs or T cells enriched from blood (not recorded which). The source of these receptors is a woman aged 40 to 50 with acute COVID-19.

V is TRBV9 and J is TRBJ2-2; D possibly corresponds to TRBD1 (7 bases). With 3 bases removed from V and 0 bases from J, the gap between germline ends came to 15 bases. Germline lookup yields CDR1 SGDLS and CDR2 YYNGEE. There are 17 residues in the CDR3. CDR3 bases: TGTGCCAGCAGCGGGCGGGACAGAGGATCGAACACCGGGGAGCTGTTTTTT. It codes for CASSGRDRGSNTGELFF. Complete variable domain (other parts from reference TRBV9 and TRBJ2-2): DSGVTQTPKHLITATGQRVTLRCSPRSGDLSVYWYQQSLDQGLQFLIQYYNGEERAKGNILERFSAQQFPDLHSELNLSSLELGDSALYFCASSGRDRGSNTGELFFGEGSRLTVL.

For the CDR3, the DNA is TGTGCCAGCAGCTTAGATCCAGATTCCTACGAGCAGTACTTC. Its translation is CASSLDPDSYEQYF. The V and J genes are TRBV11-3 and TRBJ2-7; the D is unclear. From germline, CDR1 is SGHNT and CDR2 YENEEA. V lost 0 bases and J lost 1, with 7 bases in between. CDR3 length: 14 amino acids.

This chain connects TRBV6-6 to TRBJ2-3, with TRBD2 identical over 12 bases. The CDR3 spans 14 residues. The ends lost 8 bases at V and 7 bases at J; junction bases unmatched: 7. Germline V gene sequence: CDR1 MNHNY, CDR2 SVGAGI (reference sequence). The CDR3 DNA is TGTGCCAGCGGACCTAGCGGGAGGGGGAATACGCAGTATTTT. Its protein product is CASGPSGRGNTQYF.

This chain connects TRBV7-9 to TRBJ2-7; no firm D call. Trimming took 5 bases from V and 3 from J, leaving 17 bases between them. CDR1 and CDR2 from the germline V gene are SEHNR and FQNEAQ (reference sequence). CDR3 size: 15 residues. CDR3 amino acids: CASSPLEAPDYEQYF. CDR3 coding DNA: TGTGCCAGCAGCCCGTTAGAAGCTCCCGACTACGAGCAGTACTTC. The full variable domain, completed using reference TRBV7-9 and TRBJ2-7, is DTGVSQNPRHKITKRGQNVTFRCDPISEHNRLYWYRQTLGQGPEFLTYFQNEAQLEKSRLLSDRFSAERPKGSFSTLEIQRTEQGDSAMYLCASSPLEAPDYEQYFGPGTRLTVT.

This chain uses TRBV4-1 with TRBJ2-4; D unresolved. CDR1 and CDR2 from the germline V gene are MGHRA and YSYEKL. This CDR3 comprises 15 residues. Between the trimmed V and J ends, which lost 1 base and 0 bases, there was a span of 7 bases. In nucleotides, the CDR3 is TGCGCCAGCAGCCAAGTTTTATTAGCCAAAAACATTCAGTACTTC. It encodes CASSQVLLAKNIQYF.

The chain joins TRBV5-1 to TRBJ2-6; the D gene is possibly TRBD2 (5 bases). Trimming removed 5 bases from V and 0 bases from J, with 15 bases in between. The CDR3 length is 17 residues. CDR1 and CDR2 (germline): SGHRS, YFSETQ. CDR3 in DNA: TGCGCCAGCAGGATGTCAGCGGAACTCTCTGGGGCCAACGTCCTGACTTTC. Translating it yields CASRMSAELSGANVLTF.

V gene TRBV6-5 combines with J gene TRBJ1-6; 9 bases are shared with TRBD1. This CDR3 comprises 14 residues. V shed 6 bases, J shed 5 bases, and the junction held 2 bases outside the gene matches. The germline V gene encodes CDR1 MNHEY and CDR2 SVGAGI. The chain's CDR3 is CASSGQGNNSPLHF. Here the CDR3 DNA reads TGTGCCAGCAGCGGACAGGGGAATAATTCACCCCTCCACTTT.

There are a few counts of this clone. One end of the junction does not line up with germline, which may come from a read error. This chain uses TRBV27 with TRBJ2-7; 7 nucleotides agree with TRBD2. The CDR3 totals 14 residues. Germline assignment: CDR1 MNHEY and CDR2 SMNVEV (reference sequence). The CDR3 loop is CASSVSSGSYEQYF. CDR3 coding DNA: TGTGCCAGCAGTGTATCTAGCGGTTCCTACGAGCAGTACTTC.

This clone was detected once. V usage is TRBV29-1 and J usage is TRBJ1-2; perhaps TRBD1 as D (5 bases). Germline lookup yields CDR1 SQVTM and CDR2 ANQGSEA. The V gene lost 2 bases and the J gene lost 4 bases, with 14 bases spanning the gap. CDR3 length equals 14 residues. The CDR3 region is CSVEQGPGGYGYTF. In nucleotides, the CDR3 is TGCAGCGTTGAACAGGGCCCCGGGGGCTATGGCTACACCTTC.

This rearrangement joins TRBV7-8 to TRBJ2-7; 9 nucleotides match TRBD2. V lost 3 bases to trimming and J lost 4 bases; unmatched junction nucleotides: 13. The CDR3 contains 17 residues. Germline CDR1 is SGHVS and CDR2 is FQNEAQ. CDR3 bases: TGTGCCAGCAGCTTCCCATCGGTAGGCCTAGCGGGATACGAGCAGTACTTC. Translation gives CASSFPSVGLAGYEQYF.

The V call is TRBV4-1, the J call TRBJ2-7; possible D gene TRBD2, 5 bases. The CDR3 consists of 15 residues. Trimming removed 4 bases at V and 0 bases at J, with 13 bases between. CDR1 and CDR2 from the germline V gene are MGHRA and YSYEKL. The CDR3 nucleotides are TGCGCCAGCAGCCCCGGACTTCCTATCTCCTACGAGCAGTACTTC. It yields the protein CASSPGLPISYEQYF.

V usage is TRBV7-2 and J usage is TRBJ2-5; 9 nucleotides align to TRBD2. The CDR3 is made up of 16 amino acids. The ends lost 5 bases at V and 4 bases at J; junction bases unmatched: 11. Per the germline V gene, CDR1 is SGHTA and CDR2 is FQGNSA. The CDR3 loop is CASSQGGGRAGETQYF. The CDR3 nucleotides are TGTGCCAGCAGCCAGGGGGGCGGGAGGGCCGGAGAGACCCAGTACTTC.

This clone was seen more than once but under ten times. The chain uses TRBV3-1 (or the pseudogene TRBV3-2) and TRBJ1-2, with a possible D match to TRBD1 (5 bases). Trimming shortened V by 4 bases and J by 5 bases, and 17 bases separated the two germline ends. Per germline, CDR1 LGHDT and CDR2 YNNKEL (reference sequence). The CDR3 contains 15 residues. DNA for the CDR3: TGTGCCAGCAGCCTTGTCCAGGGAGGCCTTTATGGCTACACCTTC. It translates to CASSLVQGGLYGYTF.

The chain recombines TRBV2 with TRBJ2-2, with D possibly matching TRBD1 (6 bases). The CDR3 length is 13 residues. Germline V gene sequence: CDR1 SNHLY, CDR2 FYNNEI. Deletions cut 7 bases from V and 7 bases from J, with 13 bases between. The CDR3 loop is CASNLQGVGELFF. CDR3 nucleotides: TGTGCCAGCAACTTACAGGGTGTCGGGGAGCTGTTTTTT. Using reference TRBV2 and TRBJ2-2 for the parts outside the CDR3, the full variable domain is EPEVTQTPSHQVTQMGQEVILRCVPISNHLYFYWYRQILGQKVEFLVSFYNNEISEKSEIFDDQFSVERPDGSNFTLKIRSTKLEDSAMYFCASNLQGVGELFFGEGSRLTVL.

V usage is TRBV4-1 and J usage is TRBJ2-5; D is possibly TRBD2 (6 bases). The CDR3 covers 18 residues. V lost 0 bases to trimming and J lost 1 base, with 18 bases between them. Germline loops: CDR1 MGHRA, CDR2 YSYEKL. CDR3 DNA: TGCGCCAGCAGCCAAGATCGACCGGGAGTCTCCTTCCAAGAGACCCAGTACTTC. Protein sequence: CASSQDRPGVSFQETQYF.

The rearrangement links TRBV3-1 (or the pseudogene TRBV3-2) to TRBJ1-4; 9 bases match TRBD1. V trimming: 2 bases; J trimming: 8 bases; junction bases outside the gene matches: 3. The CDR3 is made up of 14 amino acids. Germline V CDR1 and CDR2: LGHDT, YNNKEL (reference sequence). The CDR3 loop reads CASSQHGQGEKLFF. As DNA, the CDR3 is TGTGCCAGCAGCCAACACGGACAGGGGGAAAAACTGTTTTTT.

This clone was seen just once. This chain links TRBV6-1 with TRBJ1-3; 11 nucleotides line up with TRBD1. Trimming removed 3 bases from V and 5 bases from J; junction bases left unmatched: 9. The CDR3 is made up of 17 amino acids. Germline V lookup: CDR1 MNHNS, CDR2 SASEGT. The CDR3 spells CASSDLIRTGGRNTIYF. The CDR3 nucleotides are TGTGCCAGCAGTGACTTAATCCGGACAGGGGGCAGAAACACCATATATTTT.

The J gene is TRBJ2-5, the V gene TRBV9, with 7 nucleotides matching TRBD1. J lost 3 bases, V lost 3 bases, and 2 bases had no gene match. The CDR3 spans 13 residues. Looked up from germline, CDR1 is SGDLS and CDR2 is YYNGEE. The CDR3 DNA reads TGTGCCAGCAGCGGGGACAGCAAAGAGACCCAGTACTTC. Its protein product is CASSGDSKETQYF.

This clone has just a few counts. The chain employs TRBV19 and TRBJ1-4; possible D gene TRBD1, 5 bases. V lost 3 bases and J 4 bases, leaving 12 bases between the germline ends. The CDR3 loop spans 15 amino acids. Looked up from germline, CDR1 is LNHDA and CDR2 is SQIVND (reference sequence). The CDR3 is CASSIAGVINEKLFF. The CDR3, as DNA: TGTGCCAGTAGTATCGCGGGGGTTATTAATGAAAAACTGTTTTTT. Full variable domain (outside the CDR3, taken from reference TRBV19 and TRBJ1-4): DGGITQSPKYLFRKEGQNVTLSCEQNLNHDAMYWYRQDPGQGLRLIYYSQIVNDFQKGDIAEGYSVSREKKESFPLTVTSAQKNPTAFYLCASSIAGVINEKLFFGSGTQLSVL.

V is TRBV4-2 and J is TRBJ2-3, with 12 positions matching TRBD2. Germline CDR1 and CDR2: LGHNA and YNFKEQ. V trimming: 1 base; J trimming: 4 bases; junction bases outside the gene matches: 6. The CDR3 is made up of 17 amino acids. CDR3 region: CASSQGLAGELPDTQYF. The CDR3 DNA sequence: TGTGCCAGCAGCCAAGGACTAGCGGGAGAGTTACCAGATACGCAGTATTTT.

The CDR3 reads CASSLGGGWNKNQPQHF. The CDR3 nucleotides are TGTGCCAGCAGCTTAGGAGGCGGGTGGAATAAGAATCAGCCCCAGCATTTT. V and J are TRBV7-9 and TRBJ1-5, with D unclear. Trimming took 1 base from V and 4 from J, leaving 17 bases between them. The CDR3 totals 17 residues. Germline CDR1 and CDR2: SEHNR and FQNEAQ (reference sequence).

The CDR3: CASSLGPGANIQYF. The CDR3, as DNA: TGCGCCAGCAGCTTGGGTCCAGGGGCAAACATTCAGTACTTC. The V and J genes are TRBV5-1 and TRBJ2-4, with D possibly being TRBD1 (6 bases). The V gene's germline CDR1 is SGHRS and CDR2 YFSETQ. V lost 0 bases, J lost 6 bases, and 10 bases lay in between. The CDR3 has 14 residues.

The V call is TRBV6-2 or TRBV6-3, the J call TRBJ2-4; 10 bases line up with TRBD2. The CDR3 covers 18 residues. In germline, CDR1 is MNHEY, CDR2 SVGEGT. V gave up 2 bases and J gave up 0 bases; unmatched junction bases: 7. CDR3 nucleotides: TGTGCCAGCAGTTACGTGAGCGGGAGGGGTATAGCCAAAAACATTCAGTACTTC. Its protein is CASSYVSGRGIAKNIQYF.

The chain uses TRBV6-5 and TRBJ2-7, with a weak D call TRBD1 (6 bases). The length of the CDR3 is 14 residues. Germline V gene sequence: CDR1 MNHEY, CDR2 SVGAGI. Trimming took off 6 bases at V and 0 bases at J, with 12 bases between the two ends. CDR3: CASRPTGSSYEQYF. DNA for the CDR3: TGTGCCAGCAGACCCACAGGGTCCTCCTACGAGCAGTACTTC.

Worth noting for this clone: This same CDR3 is encoded by further DNA sequences in the sample. The chain carries TRBV5-1 and TRBJ2-1, with D possibly being TRBD2 (6 bases). The V end was cut by 0 bases, the J end by 8 bases, with 12 bases between. CDR1 is SGHRS, CDR2 YFSETQ, per germline. This CDR3 is 14 amino acids long. CDR3 residues: CASSLDSGRDEQFF. The CDR3, as DNA: TGCGCCAGCAGCTTGGATAGCGGAAGGGATGAGCAGTTCTTC.

This chain connects TRBV4-1 to TRBJ2-1, with 10 bases identical to TRBD2. Germline CDR1 reads MGHRA; CDR2 reads YSYEKL. J gave up 5 bases and V 0 bases, and 7 bases lay outside the gene matches. CDR3 size: 17 residues. CDR3 loop: CASSQDQGLAVNNEQFF. CDR3 bases: TGCGCCAGCAGCCAAGATCAAGGACTAGCGGTTAACAATGAGCAGTTCTTC.

This clone was detected a few times. The V gene is TRBV18, the J gene TRBJ1-6; 8 nucleotides line up with TRBD1. The germline V gene encodes CDR1 KGHSH and CDR2 LQKENI. The CDR3 contains 17 residues. The trim removed 3 bases at V and 5 bases at J, leaving 9 bases unmatched. CDR3 region: CASSPDRGQLHNSPLHF. As DNA, the CDR3 is TGTGCCAGCTCACCCGACAGGGGTCAACTACATAATTCACCCCTCCACTTT.

This chain's CDR3 is CASSVWRIQETQYF. The CDR3, as DNA: TGTGCCAGCAGTGTTTGGAGGATACAAGAGACCCAGTACTTC. The J gene is TRBJ2-5, the V gene TRBV2, with a possible D match to TRBD2 (5 bases). There are 14 residues in the CDR3. The V gene's germline CDR1 is SNHLY and CDR2 FYNNEI. Trimming shortened V by 4 bases and J by 2 bases, and 11 bases separated the two germline ends. Based on the CDR3 plus reference TRBV2 and TRBJ2-5, the full variable domain is EPEVTQTPSHQVTQMGQEVILRCVPISNHLYFYWYRQILGQKVEFLVSFYNNEISEKSEIFDDQFSVERPDGSNFTLKIRSTKLEDSAMYFCASSVWRIQETQYFGPGTRLLVL.

This rearrangement joins TRBV5-1 to TRBJ2-7, with a possible D match to TRBD2 (6 bases). The V end was cut by 4 bases, the J end by 1 base, with 12 bases between. The CDR3 has 14 residues. The germline CDR1 and CDR2 sequences are SGHRS and YFSETQ. DNA for the CDR3: TGCGCCAGCAGCCGGAGTAGCGGTTCCTACGAGCAGTACTTC. It codes for CASSRSSGSYEQYF.